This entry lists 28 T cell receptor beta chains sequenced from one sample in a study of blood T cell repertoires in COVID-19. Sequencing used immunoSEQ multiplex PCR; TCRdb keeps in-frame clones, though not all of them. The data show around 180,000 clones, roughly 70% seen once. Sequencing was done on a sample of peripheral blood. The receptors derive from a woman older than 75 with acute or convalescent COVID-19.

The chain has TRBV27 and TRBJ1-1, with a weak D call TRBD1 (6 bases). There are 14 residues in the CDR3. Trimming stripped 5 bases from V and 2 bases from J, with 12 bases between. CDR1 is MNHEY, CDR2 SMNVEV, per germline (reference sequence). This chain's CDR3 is CASSAQGFNTEAFF. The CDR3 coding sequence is TGTGCCAGCAGTGCACAGGGATTTAACACTGAAGCTTTCTTT.

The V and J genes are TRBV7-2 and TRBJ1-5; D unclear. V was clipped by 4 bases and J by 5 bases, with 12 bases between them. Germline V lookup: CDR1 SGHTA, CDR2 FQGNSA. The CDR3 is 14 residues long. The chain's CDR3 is CASSSFGEDQPQHF. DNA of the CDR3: TGTGCCAGCAGCTCGTTTGGGGAGGATCAGCCCCAGCATTTT. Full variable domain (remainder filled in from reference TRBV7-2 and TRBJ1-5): GAGVSQSPSNKVTEKGKDVELRCDPISGHTALYWYRQSLGQGLEFLIYFQGNSAPDKSGLPSDRFSAERTGGSVSTLTIQRTQQEDSAVYLCASSSFGEDQPQHFGDGTRLSIL.

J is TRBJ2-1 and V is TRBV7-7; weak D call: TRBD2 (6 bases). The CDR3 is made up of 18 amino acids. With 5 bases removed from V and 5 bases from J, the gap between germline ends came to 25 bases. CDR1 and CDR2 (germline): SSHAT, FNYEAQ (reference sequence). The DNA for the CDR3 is TGTGCCAGCAGCGTCTCCTTACCGGGAGTAGGTAGCCACAATGAGCAGTTCTTC. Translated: CASSVSLPGVGSHNEQFF.

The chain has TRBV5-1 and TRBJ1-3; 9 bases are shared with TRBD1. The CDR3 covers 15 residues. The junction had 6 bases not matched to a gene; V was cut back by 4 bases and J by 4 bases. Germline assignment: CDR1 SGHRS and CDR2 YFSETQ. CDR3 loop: CASSLQGAVGNTIYF. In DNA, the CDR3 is TGCGCCAGCAGCCTACAGGGGGCGGTGGGAAACACCATATATTTT.

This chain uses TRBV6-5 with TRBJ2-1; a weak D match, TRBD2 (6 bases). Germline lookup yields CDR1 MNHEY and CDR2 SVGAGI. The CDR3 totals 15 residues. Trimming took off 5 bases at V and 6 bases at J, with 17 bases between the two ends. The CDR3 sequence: CASSRVGGLSNEQFF. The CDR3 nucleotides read TGTGCCAGCAGTAGGGTCGGGGGATTGAGCAATGAGCAGTTCTTC.

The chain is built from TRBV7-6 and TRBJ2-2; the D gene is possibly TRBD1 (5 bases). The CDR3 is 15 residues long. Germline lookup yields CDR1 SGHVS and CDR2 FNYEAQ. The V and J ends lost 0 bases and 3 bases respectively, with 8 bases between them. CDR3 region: CASSLAQGDTGELFF. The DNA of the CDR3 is TGTGCCAGCAGCTTAGCCCAGGGTGACACCGGGGAGCTGTTTTTT.

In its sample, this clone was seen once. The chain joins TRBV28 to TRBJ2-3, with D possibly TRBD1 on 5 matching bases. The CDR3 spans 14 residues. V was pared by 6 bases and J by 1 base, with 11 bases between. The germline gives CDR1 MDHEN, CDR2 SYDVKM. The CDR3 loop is CASRPGPRTDTQYF. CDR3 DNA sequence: TGTGCCAGCAGGCCAGGGCCCCGCACAGATACGCAGTATTTT.

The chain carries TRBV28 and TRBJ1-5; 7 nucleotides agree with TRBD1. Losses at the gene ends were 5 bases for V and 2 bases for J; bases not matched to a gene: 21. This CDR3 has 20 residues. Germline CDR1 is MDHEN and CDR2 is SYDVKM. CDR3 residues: CASSPLEVQGLNHGNQPQHF. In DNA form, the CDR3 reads TGTGCCAGCAGTCCCTTAGAGGTACAGGGGCTAAATCATGGCAATCAGCCCCAGCATTTT.

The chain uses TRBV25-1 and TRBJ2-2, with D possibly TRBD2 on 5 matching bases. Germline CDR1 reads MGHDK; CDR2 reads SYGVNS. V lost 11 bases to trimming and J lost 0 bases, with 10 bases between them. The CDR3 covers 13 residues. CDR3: CAVATTNTGELFF. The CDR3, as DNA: TGTGCCGTAGCGACCACGAACACCGGGGAGCTGTTTTTT.

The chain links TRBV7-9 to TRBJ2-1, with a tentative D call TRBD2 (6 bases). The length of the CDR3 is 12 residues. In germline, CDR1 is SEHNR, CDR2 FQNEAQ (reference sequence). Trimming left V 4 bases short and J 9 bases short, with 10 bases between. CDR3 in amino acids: CASSWTTPEQFF. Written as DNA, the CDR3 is TGTGCCAGCAGCTGGACTACTCCTGAGCAGTTCTTC. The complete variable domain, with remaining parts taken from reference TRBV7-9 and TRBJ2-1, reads DTGVSQNPRHKITKRGQNVTFRCDPISEHNRLYWYRQTLGQGPEFLTYFQNEAQLEKSRLLSDRFSAERPKGSFSTLEIQRTEQGDSAMYLCASSWTTPEQFFGPGTRLTVL.

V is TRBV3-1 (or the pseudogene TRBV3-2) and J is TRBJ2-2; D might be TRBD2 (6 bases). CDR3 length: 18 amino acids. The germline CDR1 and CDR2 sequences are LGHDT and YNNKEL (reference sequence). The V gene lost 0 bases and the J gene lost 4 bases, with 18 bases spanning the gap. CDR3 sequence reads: CASSQDYSGGRSTGELFF. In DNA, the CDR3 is TGTGCCAGCAGCCAAGACTATTCTGGGGGGAGGAGCACCGGGGAGCTGTTTTTT.

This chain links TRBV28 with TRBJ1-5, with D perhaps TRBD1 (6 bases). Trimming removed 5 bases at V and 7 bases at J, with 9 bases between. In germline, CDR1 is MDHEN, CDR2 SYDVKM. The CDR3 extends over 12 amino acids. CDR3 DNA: TGTGCCAGCAGTCCTACAGGGCAGCCCCAGCATTTT. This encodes CASSPTGQPQHF. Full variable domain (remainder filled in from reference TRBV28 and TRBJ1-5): DVKVTQSSRYLVKRTGEKVFLECVQDMDHENMFWYRQDPGLGLRLIYFSYDVKMKEKGDIPEGYSVSREKKERFSLILESASTNQTSMYLCASSPTGQPQHFGDGTRLSIL.

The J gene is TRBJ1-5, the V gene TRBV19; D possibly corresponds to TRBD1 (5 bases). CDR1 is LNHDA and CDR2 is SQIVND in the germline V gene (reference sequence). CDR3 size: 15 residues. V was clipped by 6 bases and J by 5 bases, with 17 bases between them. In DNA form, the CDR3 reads TGTGCCAGTAGAACTGGCCAGGGCAGGGATCAGCCCCAGCATTTT. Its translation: CASRTGQGRDQPQHF.

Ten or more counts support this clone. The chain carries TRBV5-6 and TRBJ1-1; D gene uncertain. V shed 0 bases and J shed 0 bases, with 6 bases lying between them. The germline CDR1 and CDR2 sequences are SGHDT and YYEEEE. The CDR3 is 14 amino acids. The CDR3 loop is CASSLDIMNTEAFF. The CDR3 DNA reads TGTGCCAGCAGCTTGGACATCATGAACACTGAAGCTTTCTTT.

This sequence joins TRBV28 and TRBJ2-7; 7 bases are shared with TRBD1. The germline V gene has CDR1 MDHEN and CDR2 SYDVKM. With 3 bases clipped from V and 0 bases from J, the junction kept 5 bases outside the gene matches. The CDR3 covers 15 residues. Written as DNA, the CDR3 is TGTGCCAGCAGTTTTGAGGGGGCGAGCTCCTACGAGCAGTACTTC. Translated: CASSFEGASSYEQYF.

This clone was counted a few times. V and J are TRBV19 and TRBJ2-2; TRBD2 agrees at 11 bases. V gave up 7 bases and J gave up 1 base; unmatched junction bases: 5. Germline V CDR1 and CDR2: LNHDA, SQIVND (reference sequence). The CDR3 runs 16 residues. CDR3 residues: CASTLGLAGNTGELFF. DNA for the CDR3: TGTGCCAGTACCCTTGGACTAGCGGGGAACACCGGGGAGCTGTTTTTT.

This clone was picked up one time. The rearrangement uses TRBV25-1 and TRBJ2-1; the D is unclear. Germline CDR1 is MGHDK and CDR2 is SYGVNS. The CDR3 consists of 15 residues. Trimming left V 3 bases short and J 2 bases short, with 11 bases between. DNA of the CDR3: TGTGCCAGCAGTGACCTAACCTCGCCCTACAATGAGCAGTTCTTC. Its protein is CASSDLTSPYNEQFF. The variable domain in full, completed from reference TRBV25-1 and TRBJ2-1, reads EADIYQTPRYLVIGTGKKITLECSQTMGHDKMYWYQQDPGMELHLIHYSYGVNSTEKGDLSSESTVSRIRTEHFPLTLESARPSHTSQYLCASSDLTSPYNEQFFGPGTRLTVL.

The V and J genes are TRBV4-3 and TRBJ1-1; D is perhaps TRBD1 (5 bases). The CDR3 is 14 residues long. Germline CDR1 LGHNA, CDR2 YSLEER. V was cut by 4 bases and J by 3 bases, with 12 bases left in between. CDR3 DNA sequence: TGCGCCAGCAGCCTGACACAGGCCGACACTGAAGCTTTCTTT. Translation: CASSLTQADTEAFF.

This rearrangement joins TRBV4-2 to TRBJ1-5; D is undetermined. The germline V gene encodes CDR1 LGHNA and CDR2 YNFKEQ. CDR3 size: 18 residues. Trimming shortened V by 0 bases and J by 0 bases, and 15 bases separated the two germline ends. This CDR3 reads CASSQENGRDYSNQPQHF. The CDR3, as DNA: TGTGCCAGCAGCCAAGAAAATGGGAGAGACTATAGCAATCAGCCCCAGCATTTT.

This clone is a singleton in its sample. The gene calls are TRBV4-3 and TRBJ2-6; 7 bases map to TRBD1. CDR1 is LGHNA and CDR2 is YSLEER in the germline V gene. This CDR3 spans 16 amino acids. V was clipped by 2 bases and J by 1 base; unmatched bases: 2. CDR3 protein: CASSQTGVSGANVLTF. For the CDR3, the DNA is TGCGCCAGCAGCCAAACAGGGGTTTCTGGGGCCAACGTCCTGACTTTC.

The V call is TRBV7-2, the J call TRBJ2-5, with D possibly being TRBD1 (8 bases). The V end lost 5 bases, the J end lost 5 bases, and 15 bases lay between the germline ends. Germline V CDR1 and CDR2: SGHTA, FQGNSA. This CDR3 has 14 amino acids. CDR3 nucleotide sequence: TGTGCCAGCAGCATACAGGGGGGAGGGGAGACCCAGTACTTC. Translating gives CASSIQGGGETQYF.

DNA of the CDR3: TGCGCCAGCAGCCAAGATCGCAGGGGTGCCTCACCCCTCCACTTT. This gives the protein CASSQDRRGASPLHF. The chain links TRBV4-1 to TRBJ1-6; possible D gene TRBD1, 6 bases. CDR3 length equals 15 residues. CDR1 and CDR2 from the germline V gene are MGHRA and YSYEKL. Trimming cost V 0 bases and J 10 bases, with 13 bases left between them.

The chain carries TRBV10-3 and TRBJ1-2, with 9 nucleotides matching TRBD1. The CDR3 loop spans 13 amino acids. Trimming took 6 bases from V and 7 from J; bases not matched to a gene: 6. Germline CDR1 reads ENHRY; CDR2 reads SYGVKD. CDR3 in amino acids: CAIRRDRVGGYTF. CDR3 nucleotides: TGTGCCATCAGACGGGACAGGGTGGGTGGCTACACCTTC.

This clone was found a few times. The CDR3 bases are TGTGCCAGCAGTTTGGAGGGGGCGTCTCCCGCCACTGAAGCTTTCTTT. It encodes CASSLEGASPATEAFF. The chain combines TRBV27 with TRBJ1-1, with 7 bases fitting TRBD1. The CDR3 contains 16 residues. The V gene's germline CDR1 is MNHEY and CDR2 SMNVEV (reference sequence). Trimming removed 3 bases from V and 4 bases from J; junction bases left unmatched: 11.

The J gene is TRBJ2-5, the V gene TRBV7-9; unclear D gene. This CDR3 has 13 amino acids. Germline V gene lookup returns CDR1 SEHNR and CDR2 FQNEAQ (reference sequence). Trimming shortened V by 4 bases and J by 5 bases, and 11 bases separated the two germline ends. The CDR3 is CASSSPVQETQYF. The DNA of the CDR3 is TGTGCCAGCAGCTCCCCTGTTCAGGAGACCCAGTACTTC.

CDR3 loop: CASSQDWGGGTRTQYF. Written as DNA, the CDR3 is TGCGCCAGCAGCCAAGATTGGGGAGGGGGGACTCGGACCCAGTACTTC. The chain links TRBV4-1 to TRBJ2-5; tentatively, D is TRBD2 (7 bases). This CDR3 has 16 amino acids. V shed 0 bases and J shed 7 bases, with 18 bases lying between them. In germline, CDR1 is MGHRA, CDR2 YSYEKL.

CDR3 protein: CSAAASGRKGEYEQYF. CDR3 DNA: TGCAGCGCGGCGGCTAGCGGGAGAAAGGGGGAATACGAGCAGTACTTC. This chain connects TRBV29-1 to TRBJ2-7, with 10 bases aligning to TRBD2. Losses at the gene ends were 7 bases for V and 4 bases for J; bases not matched to a gene: 16. Germline V gives CDR1 SQVTM, CDR2 ANQGSEA. The length of the CDR3 is 16 residues.

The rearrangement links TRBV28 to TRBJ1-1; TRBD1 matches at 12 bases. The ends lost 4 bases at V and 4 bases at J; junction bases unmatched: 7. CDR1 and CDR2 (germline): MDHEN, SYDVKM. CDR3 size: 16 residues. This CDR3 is CASSSEGQGAGTEAFF. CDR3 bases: TGTGCCAGCAGTTCAGAGGGACAGGGGGCAGGCACTGAAGCTTTCTTT.